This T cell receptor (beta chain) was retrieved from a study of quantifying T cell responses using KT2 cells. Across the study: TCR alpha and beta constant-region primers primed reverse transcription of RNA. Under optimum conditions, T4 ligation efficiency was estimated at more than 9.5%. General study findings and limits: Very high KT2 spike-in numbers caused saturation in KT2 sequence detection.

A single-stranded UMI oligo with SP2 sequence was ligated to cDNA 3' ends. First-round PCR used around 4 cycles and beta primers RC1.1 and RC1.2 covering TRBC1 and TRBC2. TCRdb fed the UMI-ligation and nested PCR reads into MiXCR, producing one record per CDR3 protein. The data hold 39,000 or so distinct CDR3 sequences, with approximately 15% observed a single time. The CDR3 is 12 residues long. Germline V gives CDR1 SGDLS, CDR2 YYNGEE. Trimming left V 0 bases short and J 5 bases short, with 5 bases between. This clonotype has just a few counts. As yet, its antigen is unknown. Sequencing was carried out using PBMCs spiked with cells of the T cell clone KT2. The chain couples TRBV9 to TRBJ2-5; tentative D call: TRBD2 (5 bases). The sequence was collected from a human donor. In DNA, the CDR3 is TGTGCCAGCAGCGTAGGAGGGGAGACCCAGTACTTC. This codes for CASSVGGETQYF.